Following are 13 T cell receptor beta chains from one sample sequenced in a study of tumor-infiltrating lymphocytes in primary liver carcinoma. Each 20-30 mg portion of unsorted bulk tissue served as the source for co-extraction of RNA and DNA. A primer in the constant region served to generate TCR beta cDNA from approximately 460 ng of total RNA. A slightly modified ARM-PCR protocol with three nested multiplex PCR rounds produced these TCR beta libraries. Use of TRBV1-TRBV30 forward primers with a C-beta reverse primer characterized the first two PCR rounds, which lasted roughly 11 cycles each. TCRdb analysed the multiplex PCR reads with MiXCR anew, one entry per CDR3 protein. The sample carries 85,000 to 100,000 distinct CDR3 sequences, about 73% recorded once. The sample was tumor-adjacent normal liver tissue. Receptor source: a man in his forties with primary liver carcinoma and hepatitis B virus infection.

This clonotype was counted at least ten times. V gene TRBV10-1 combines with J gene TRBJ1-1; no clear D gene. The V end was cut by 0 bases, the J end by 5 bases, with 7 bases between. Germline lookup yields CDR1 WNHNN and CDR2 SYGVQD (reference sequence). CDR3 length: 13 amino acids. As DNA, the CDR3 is TGCGCCAGCAGTGAGTCTTTGGGAACTGAAGCTTTCTTT. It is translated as CASSESLGTEAFF.

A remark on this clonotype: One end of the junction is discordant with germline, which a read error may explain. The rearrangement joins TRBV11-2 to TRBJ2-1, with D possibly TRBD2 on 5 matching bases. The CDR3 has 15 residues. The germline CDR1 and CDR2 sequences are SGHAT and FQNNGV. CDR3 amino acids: CASSLPSGSYNVQFF. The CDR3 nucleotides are TGTGCCAGCAGCTTGCCTAGTGGGAGCTACAATGTGCAGTTCTTC.

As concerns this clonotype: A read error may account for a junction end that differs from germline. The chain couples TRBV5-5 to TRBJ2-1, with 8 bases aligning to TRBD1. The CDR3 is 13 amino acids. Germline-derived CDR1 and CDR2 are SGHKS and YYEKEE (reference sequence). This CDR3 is CANSLGQVNEQFF. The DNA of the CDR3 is TGTGCCAACAGCTTGGGACAGGTCAATGAGCAGTTTTTC.

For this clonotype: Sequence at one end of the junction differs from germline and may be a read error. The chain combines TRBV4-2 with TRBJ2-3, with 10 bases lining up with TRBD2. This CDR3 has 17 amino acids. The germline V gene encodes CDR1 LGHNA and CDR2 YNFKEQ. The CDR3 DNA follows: TGTGCCAGCAGCCAAGCTGAGGGAGCGGGAGGGGTAGATACGCACTATTTT. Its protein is CASSQAEGAGGVDTHYF.

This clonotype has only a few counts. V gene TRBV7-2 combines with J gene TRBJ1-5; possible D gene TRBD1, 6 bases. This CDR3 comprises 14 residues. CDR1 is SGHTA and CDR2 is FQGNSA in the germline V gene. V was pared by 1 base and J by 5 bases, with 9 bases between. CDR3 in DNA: TGTGCCAGCAGCTTAGGGGCAGGGGATCAGCCCCAGCATTTT. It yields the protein CASSLGAGDQPQHF.

Here the CDR3 reads CASSYYRSSYEQYF. CDR3 bases: TGTGCCAGCAGTTACTACCGGAGTTCCTACGAGCAGTACTTC. This rearrangement joins TRBV6-6 to TRBJ2-7, with D uncertain. The CDR3 contains 14 residues. Germline lookup yields CDR1 MNHNY and CDR2 SVGAGI (reference sequence). Trimming took off 1 base at V and 1 base at J, with 8 bases between the two ends.

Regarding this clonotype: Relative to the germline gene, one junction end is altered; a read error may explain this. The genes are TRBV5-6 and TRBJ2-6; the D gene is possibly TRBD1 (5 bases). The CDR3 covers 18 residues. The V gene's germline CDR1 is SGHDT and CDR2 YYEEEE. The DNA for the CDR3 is TGTGCCAGCAGCCTAACCGGAACAGGCTCATCTGGGGCCAACGTCGTGACTTTC. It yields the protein CASSLTGTGSSGANVVTF.

The CDR3 is CASSLVGGSSNEQYF. The CDR3 DNA reads TGTGCCAGCAGCTTAGTGGGGGGGAGCTCCAATGAGCAGTACTTC. The chain uses TRBV11-2 and TRBJ2-7, with TRBD2 matching over 7 bases. In germline, CDR1 is SGHAT, CDR2 FQNNGV. The CDR3 has 15 amino acids. The junction had 10 bases not matched to a gene; V was cut back by 1 base and J by 7 bases.

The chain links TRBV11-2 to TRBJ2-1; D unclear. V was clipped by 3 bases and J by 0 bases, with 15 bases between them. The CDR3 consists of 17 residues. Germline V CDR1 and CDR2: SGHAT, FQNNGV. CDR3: CASSLGWQRSSYNEQFF. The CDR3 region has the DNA TGTGCCAGCAGCTTGGGGTGGCAAAGGAGCTCCTACAATGAGCAGTTCTTC.

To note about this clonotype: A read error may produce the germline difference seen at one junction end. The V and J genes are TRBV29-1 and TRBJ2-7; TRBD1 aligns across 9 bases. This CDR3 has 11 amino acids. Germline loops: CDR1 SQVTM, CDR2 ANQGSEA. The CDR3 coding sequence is TGCAGCATGGGGACAGGGTTCGAGCGGTACTTC. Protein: CSMGTGFERYF.

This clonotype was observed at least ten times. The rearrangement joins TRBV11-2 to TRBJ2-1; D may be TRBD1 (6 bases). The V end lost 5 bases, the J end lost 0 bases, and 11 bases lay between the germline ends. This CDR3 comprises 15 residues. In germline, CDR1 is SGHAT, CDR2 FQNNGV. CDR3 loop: CASSVDRPSYNEQFF. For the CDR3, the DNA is TGTGCCAGCAGCGTCGACAGGCCCTCCTACAATGAGCAGTTCTTC.

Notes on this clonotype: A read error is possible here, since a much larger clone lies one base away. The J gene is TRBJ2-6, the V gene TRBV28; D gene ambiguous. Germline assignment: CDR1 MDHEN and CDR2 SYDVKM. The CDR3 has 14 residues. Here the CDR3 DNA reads TGTGCCAGCTGTTTAGGGTATGGGGCCAACGTCCTGACTTTC. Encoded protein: CASCLGYGANVLTF.

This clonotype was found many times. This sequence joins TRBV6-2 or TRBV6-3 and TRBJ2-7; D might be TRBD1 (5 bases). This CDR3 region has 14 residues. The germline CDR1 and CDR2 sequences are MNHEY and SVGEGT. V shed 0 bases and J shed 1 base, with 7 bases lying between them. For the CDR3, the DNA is TGTGCCAGCAGTTACTCGACAGCGTCCTACGAGCAGTACTTC. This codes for CASSYSTASYEQYF.